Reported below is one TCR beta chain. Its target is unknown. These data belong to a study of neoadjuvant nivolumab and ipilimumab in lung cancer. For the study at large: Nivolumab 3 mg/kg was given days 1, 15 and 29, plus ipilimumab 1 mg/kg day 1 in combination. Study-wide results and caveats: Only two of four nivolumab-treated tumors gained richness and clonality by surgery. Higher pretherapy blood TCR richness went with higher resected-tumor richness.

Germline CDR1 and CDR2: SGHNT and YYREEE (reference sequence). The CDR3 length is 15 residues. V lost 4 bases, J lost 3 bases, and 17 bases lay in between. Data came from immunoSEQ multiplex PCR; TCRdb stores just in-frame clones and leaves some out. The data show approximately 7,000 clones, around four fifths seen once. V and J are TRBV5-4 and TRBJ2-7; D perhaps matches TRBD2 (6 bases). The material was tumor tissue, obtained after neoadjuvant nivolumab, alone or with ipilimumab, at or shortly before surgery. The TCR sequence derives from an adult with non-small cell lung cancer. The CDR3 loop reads CASSGPGGALYEQYF. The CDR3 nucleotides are TGTGCCAGCAGCGGACCCGGGGGAGCCCTCTACGAGCAGTACTTC. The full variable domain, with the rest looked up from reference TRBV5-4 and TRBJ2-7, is ETGVTQSPTHLIKTRGQQVTLRCSSQSGHNTVSWYQQALGQGPQFIFQYYREEENGRGNFPPRFSGLQFPNYSSELNVNALELDDSALYLCASSGPGGALYEQYFGPGTRLTVT.